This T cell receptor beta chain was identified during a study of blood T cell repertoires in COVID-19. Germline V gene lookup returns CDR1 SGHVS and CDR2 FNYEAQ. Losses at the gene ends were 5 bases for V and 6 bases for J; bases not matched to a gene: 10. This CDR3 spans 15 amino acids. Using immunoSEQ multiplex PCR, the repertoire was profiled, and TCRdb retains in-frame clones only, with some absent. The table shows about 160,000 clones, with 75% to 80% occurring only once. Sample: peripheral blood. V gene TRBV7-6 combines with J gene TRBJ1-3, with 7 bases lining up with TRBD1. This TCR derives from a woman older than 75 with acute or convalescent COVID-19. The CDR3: CASSRAGGPENTIYF. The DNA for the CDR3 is TGTGCCAGCAGCCGCGCAGGGGGTCCGGAAAACACCATATATTTT.